This T cell receptor (beta chain) was profiled in a study of CD8+ T cells in alopecia areata (dated by TCRdb to the late 2010s). Regarding the research as a whole: The treated patients, all with moderate-to-severe alopecia areata, were enrolled in an open-label pilot trial of oral tofacitinib given at 5 to 10 mg twice daily. Patients received tofacitinib for 6 to 18 months and were then followed off drug for 6 months to check for delayed response and recurrence. The SALT score, which quantifies the percentage of affected scalp surface area, was used to measure disease severity in treated patients. The study used high-throughput TCRbeta sequencing to examine T cell clonal expansion in alopecia areata, in both the C3H/HeJ mouse model and human patients. Human TCRbeta sequencing covered scalp tissue and sorted CD4+ and CD8+ peripheral blood T cells from patchy and totalis/universalis alopecia areata patients and healthy controls. Patients on tofacitinib were biopsied at baseline and after 4 and 24 weeks of treatment, and several of the patients also had a later scalp biopsy. Scalp clonality was compared among normal scalp (n=4), patchy alopecia areata scalp (n=8), and alopecia totalis/universalis scalp (n=8). RNA came from the PAXgene miRNA kit for fixed scalp, the miRNeasy kit for PBMCs, and the RNeasy kit for mouse skin. Amplification of TCRbeta CDR3 regions was done by immunoSEQ multiplex PCR using 35 Vbeta forward primers and 13 Jbeta reverse primers. Findings and caveats that apply to the study as a whole: Unlike mouse skin, where gammadelta T cells dominate, normal human skin contains resident alphabeta T cells that get sequenced too, which complicates analysis of the scalp TCR repertoire. TCR sequences shared between patients were less clear than in mice, possibly partly because of HLA diversity in the patient population. Lesional scalp, especially in alopecia totalis/universalis, showed higher clonality and more expanded CD8+ clones than normal scalp, suggesting antigenic drive. With tofacitinib, both scalp clonality and the number of expanded CD8+ clones among the top 100 scalp clones went down significantly. During tofacitinib treatment, many expanded lesional clones remained in scalp and blood, and this persistence may partly explain relapse after treatment is stopped. Because the treated cohort was small and had just a single nonresponder, larger studies are needed to establish links between baseline CD8+ expansion and response.

The intended sense of this specimen's time point label: less than five weeks on oral tofacitinib. The sample's treatment or condition label is to be understood as: oral pan-JAK inhibitor, 5-10 mg twice daily. Lesional scalp punch biopsies and peripheral blood were collected from alopecia areata patients. PBMCs were separated by density centrifugation and stained for CD3, CD4 and CD8, after which CD4+ and CD8+ T cells were sorted on a FACSAria. The library was built by means of the immunoSEQ multiplex PCR assay. For TCR sequencing, RNA was extracted from every sample and reverse transcribed into cDNA to serve as template. First-strand cDNA was synthesized using SuperScript III with a 2:1 mix of oligo-dT and random hexamers. A synthetic immune receptor repertoire was used to measure amplification bias, and any remaining bias was corrected computationally. In the original analysis: Raw reads were preprocessed to remove errors, and CDR3 was defined according to IMGT conventions as the region from the conserved cysteine to phenylalanine. To get clonality, Shannon entropy was normalized by log2 of the number of productive unique TCRs and the result was subtracted from 1. Whether scalp clones were CD4 or CD8 was inferred by matching scalp TCRbeta sequences against CD4 and CD8 repertoires sorted from blood. TCRdb carries this immuneACCESS record with in-frame sequences only. Its versions omit some clonotypes, under half of them owing to an unresolved V gene in the studies checked, with the rest unexplained. V, J and clone size are taken as reported in that table, and D and trimming were inferred from the DNA itself. The sample table contains over 200,000 clones; only one count was recorded for about 64% of them. The ten largest clones represent 3.5% to 5% of the sample.

The V end loses 4 bases and the J end loses 4 bases, and a stretch of 13 bases separates them. The CDR3 runs 13 amino acids, cysteine and phenylalanine included. Just the 39-base CDR3 DNA is kept, in frame starting at base 1. CDR1 and CDR2, looked up from the germline V gene, are SQVTM and ANQGSEA. For this clone: Its cognate antigen has yet to be identified. Base qualities are not recorded, but no much larger clone differs from it by a single base.

The chain joins TRBV29-1 to TRBJ1-2, with no reliable assignment of the D segment. The sequence was collected from a human donor with alopecia areata. The sample consisted of CD4+ T cells sorted from blood, taken at week 4, from a patient treated with tofacitinib. The DNA sequence is as follows: TGCAGCGTTGGAGCCCGGCAGGCCTATGGCTACACCTTC. Translated, it reads CSVGARQAYGYTF.